These 30 T cell receptor beta chains share one sample of origin, sequenced in a study of T cells in women clearing cervical HPV infection. Clones were read by immunoSEQ multiplex PCR, and TCRdb kept only the in-frame ones, dropping some. This repertoire includes about 45,000 clones. The specimen sequenced was blood buffy coat. The source of these receptors is a woman aged 18-69 years with a cervical HPV16 infection that either progressed to CIN3+ or cleared (not recorded which).

As regards this clone: Coverage ceases 3 residues before the CDR3 finishes, and the germline J gene fills in the end. The chain employs TRBV2 and TRBJ1-4; 7 bases map to TRBD1. The CDR3 length is 12 residues. Germline V lookup: CDR1 SNHLY, CDR2 FYNNEI. The CDR3 spells CASSQDRDRLFF. Partial CDR3 DNA: TGTGCCAGCAGTCAAGACAGGGATAGA.

As to this clone: The read ends 3 residues early relative to the CDR3; the germline J gene fills the gap. The chain recombines TRBV19 with TRBJ1-4, with D tentatively TRBD1 (5 bases). The germline V and J ends were trimmed by 3 bases and 8 bases, with 10 bases remaining between them. Per germline, CDR1 LNHDA and CDR2 SQIVND (reference sequence). The CDR3 runs to 13 residues. The CDR3 DNA, read in part, is TGTGCCAGTAGTATTGCGGGGCTGGAAAAA. It specifies CASSIAGLEK. The complete CDR3 protein is CASSIAGLEKLFF.

The DNA read from the CDR3 is TGCAGTGCATCAGCTAGCGGGGGCCTCCAAGAGACC. Its translation: CSASASGGLQET. The complete CDR3 protein is CSASASGGLQETQYF. The gene calls are TRBV20-1 and TRBJ2-5, with 10 bases matching TRBD2. Read sequence stops 3 residues before the CDR3 end, and the germline J gene provides the missing end. The CDR3 loop spans 15 amino acids. Germline CDR1 and CDR2: DFQATT and SNEGSKA (reference sequence). J was trimmed by 1 base and V by 6 bases; bases with no gene match: 8.

A word on this clone: Read sequence stops 3 residues before the CDR3 end, and the germline J gene provides the missing end. The chain uses TRBV5-1 and TRBJ1-6; tentatively, D is TRBD1 (6 bases). The germline V gene encodes CDR1 SGHRS and CDR2 YFSETQ. The CDR3 extends over 15 amino acids. Trimming left V 6 bases short and J 3 bases short, with 13 bases between. The CDR3 here is CASKTGGVYNSPLHF. CDR3 DNA, as far as it was read: TGCGCCAGCAAGACAGGAGGCGTCTATAATTCACCC.

Note on this clone: The read halts 3 residues ahead of the CDR3 end, with the missing end drawn from the germline J gene. The chain recombines TRBV7-3 with TRBJ2-3; D possibly corresponds to TRBD2 (6 bases). The germline V gene encodes CDR1 SGHTA and CDR2 FQGTGA. The CDR3 loop spans 17 amino acids. The DNA read from the CDR3 is TGTGCCAGCAGCTTAACCTCCGGGACTGGCATCCAAGAGACG. Translated, it gives CASSLTSGTGIQET. The CDR3 as a whole reads CASSLTSGTGIQETQYF. Looking up the rest from reference TRBV7-3 and TRBJ2-3 gives the full variable domain: GAGVSQTPSNKVTEKGKYVELRCDPISGHTALYWYRQSLGQGPEFLIYFQGTGAADDSGLPNDRFFAVRPEGSVSTLKIQRTERGDSAVYLCASSLTSGTGIQETQYFGPGTRLTVL.

The sequenced CDR3 bases are TGTGCCAGTAGTCCCCGGGACAGGCCCGATCAGCCC. It specifies CASSPRDRPDQP. In full, the CDR3 is CASSPRDRPDQPQHF. The V and J genes are TRBV19 and TRBJ1-5, with 8 bases lining up with TRBD1. The read ends 3 residues early relative to the CDR3; the germline J gene fills the gap. Trimming at V came to 5 bases and at J to 5 bases, leaving 8 bases not matched to a gene. CDR1 is LNHDA, CDR2 SQIVND, per germline (reference sequence). The CDR3 totals 15 residues. Filled out from reference TRBV19 and TRBJ1-5, the complete variable domain reads DGGITQSPKYLFRKEGQNVTLSCEQNLNHDAMYWYRQDPGQGLRLIYYSQIVNDFQKGDIAEGYSVSREKKESFPLTVTSAQKNPTAFYLCASSPRDRPDQPQHFGDGTRLSIL.

About this clone: The read comes to an end 3 residues before the CDR3 does, leaving the germline J gene to fill in the end. The chain has TRBV6-4 and TRBJ2-5, with D uncertain. The V end lost 3 bases, the J end lost 7 bases, and 12 bases lay between the germline ends. The germline CDR1 and CDR2 sequences are MRHNA and SNTAGT. The CDR3 runs to 13 residues. The DNA read from the CDR3 is TGTGCCAGCAGTGAAGGCCCAAGTGGGACC. Amino acid sequence: CASSEGPSGT. The CDR3 in its entirety is CASSEGPSGTQYF.

Regarding this clone: The read finishes 3 residues shy of the CDR3 end, and the germline J gene is used to complete it. This sequence joins TRBV19 and TRBJ1-2, with TRBD1 matching 10 bases. Per germline, CDR1 LNHDA and CDR2 SQIVND (reference sequence). This CDR3 is built from 15 residues. Incomplete CDR3 DNA: TGTGCCAGTAGTAAGCCGACAGGGGGCTCCTACGAC. Translating it yields CASSKPTGGSYD. The complete CDR3 sequence is CASSKPTGGSYDYTF. Drawing the rest from reference TRBV19 and TRBJ1-2, the complete variable domain is DGGITQSPKYLFRKEGQNVTLSCEQNLNHDAMYWYRQDPGQGLRLIYYSQIVNDFQKGDIAEGYSVSREKKESFPLTVTSAQKNPTAFYLCASSKPTGGSYDYTFGSGTRLTVV.

Worth noting for this clone: Relative to the germline gene, one junction end is altered; a read error may explain this. The read ends 3 residues before the CDR3 terminus; that terminus is restored from the germline J gene. V is TRBV11-2 and J is TRBJ1-5, with a weak D call TRBD1 (6 bases). CDR1 and CDR2 (germline): SGHAT, FQNNGV. The CDR3 has 13 residues. The CDR3 protein is CVSSLGGGQPQHF. The DNA read from the CDR3 is TGTGTCAGCAGCTTAGGGGGGGGTCAGCCC.

Comments on this clone: From the germline J gene comes the end of the CDR3, since the read stops 3 residues before it. The chain employs TRBV7-3 and TRBJ2-5; 7 bases fit TRBD1. The CDR3 totals 15 residues. V lost 3 bases, J lost 4 bases, and 8 bases stayed unmatched. The V gene's germline CDR1 is SGHTA and CDR2 FQGTGA. The covered CDR3 bases are TGTGCCAGCAGCTTGGAAGGGGGCGGAGGAGAGACC. Translated, it gives CASSLEGGGGET. The complete CDR3 reads CASSLEGGGGETQYF.

The CDR3: CSARIWGEETQYF. The CDR3 bases that were read are TGCAGTGCTAGAATCTGGGGGGAAGAGACC. This chain uses TRBV20-1 with TRBJ2-5; D is possibly TRBD2 (6 bases). The CDR3 end is not reached by the read, which stops 3 residues before it; the germline J gene fills it in. Deletions cut 2 bases from V and 3 bases from J, with 10 bases between. Per the germline V gene, CDR1 is DFQATT and CDR2 is SNEGSKA (reference sequence). The CDR3 covers 13 residues.

On this clone: The CDR3 is cut off 3 residues early in the read; its end comes from the germline J gene. The genes are TRBV11-3 and TRBJ2-7; 12 nucleotides align to TRBD2. Germline V CDR1 and CDR2: SGHNT, YENEEA. V shed 7 bases and J 2 bases; nucleotides not matched to a gene: 6. The CDR3 loop spans 15 amino acids. The CDR3 DNA, read in part, is TGTGCCAGCATCTCACCTAGCGGGGGGGCCTACGAG. This codes for CASISPSGGAYE. The CDR3 in full is CASISPSGGAYEQYF.

As for this clone: The CDR3 end falls 3 residues outside the read, so it is completed with the germline J gene. V is TRBV20-1 and J is TRBJ2-5, with 13 bases that match TRBD2. V trimming: 8 bases; J trimming: 1 base; junction bases outside the gene matches: 13. The CDR3 is 17 amino acids. Germline assignment: CDR1 DFQATT and CDR2 SNEGSKA (reference sequence). The part of the CDR3 DNA that was read is TGCAGTACAACTACTAGCGGGGGGGAAGGTGTCCAAGAGACC. Its translation: CSTTTSGGEGVQET. The full CDR3 protein reads CSTTTSGGEGVQETQYF.

Points on this clone: The observed sequence ends 3 residues before the CDR3 terminus, with the missing tail filled in from the germline J gene. V usage is TRBV7-9 and J usage is TRBJ2-7, with TRBD1 as a possible D gene (5 bases). The germline V and J ends were trimmed by 1 base and 5 bases, with 15 bases remaining between them. This CDR3 comprises 15 residues. Germline V lookup: CDR1 SEHNR, CDR2 FQNEAQ (reference sequence). The sequenced part of the CDR3 DNA is TGTGCCAGCAGCTTAGTCGACAGTACCTTCCACGAG. Translation gives CASSLVDSTFHE. The complete CDR3 protein is CASSLVDSTFHEQYF.

Details on this clone: The read is 3 residues too short to cover the CDR3 end, so that end is filled in from the germline J gene. The chain combines TRBV5-1 with TRBJ1-2; TRBD1 agrees at 9 bases. V dropped 0 bases and J dropped 7; count of bases not matched to a gene: 4. The germline V gene has CDR1 SGHRS and CDR2 YFSETQ. The CDR3 spans 14 residues. CDR3 DNA (partial): TGCGCCAGCAGCTTGGATGGACAGGGGTCTGGC. The encoded protein is CASSLDGQGSG. The CDR3 reads in full as CASSLDGQGSGYTF.

With respect to this clone: Sequencing ends 3 residues short of the CDR3 end; the germline J gene provides the rest. The V gene is TRBV12-3 or TRBV12-4, the J gene TRBJ2-3, with 7 bases matching TRBD2. With 7 bases clipped from V and 5 bases from J, the junction kept 9 bases outside the gene matches. The CDR3 runs 14 residues. CDR3 DNA (partial): TGTGCCAGCAATTACGGGGGAGGGGTAGATACG. This gives the protein CASNYGGGVDT. The whole CDR3 region reads CASNYGGGVDTQYF.

About this clone itself: The read falls 3 residues short of the CDR3 end, and the missing part is taken from the germline J gene. The gene calls are TRBV7-6 and TRBJ2-1; 10 bases align to TRBD2. The CDR3 has 16 residues. Germline lookup yields CDR1 SGHVS and CDR2 FNYEAQ. J lost 4 bases, V lost 1 base, and 4 bases had no gene match. CDR3 DNA, as far as it was read: TGTGCCAGCAGCTTAGAGTCTAGCGGGAGATACAATGAG. Translating it yields CASSLESSGRYNE. The full CDR3 reads CASSLESSGRYNEQFF.

Regarding this clone: The read terminates 3 residues before the CDR3 end, so the remaining end is supplied by the germline J gene. The chain carries TRBV7-6 and TRBJ1-1, with D perhaps TRBD1 (5 bases). The CDR3 runs to 14 residues. Germline V gene data show CDR1 as SGHVS and CDR2 as FNYEAQ. CDR3 sequence reads: CASSPMQGRETAFF. The sequenced CDR3 bases are TGTGCCAGCAGCCCTATGCAGGGTAGAGAGACC.

In regard to this clone: The read ends 3 residues shy of where the CDR3 ends; the end is completed using the germline J gene. The chain combines TRBV6-1 with TRBJ1-5; the D gene is possibly TRBD1 (6 bases). This CDR3 region has 15 residues. The ends were cut back, 4 bases at V and 3 bases at J, with 13 bases in the middle. Germline CDR1 reads MNHNS; CDR2 reads SASEGT. The CDR3 loop is CASSVLGGANQPQHF. The covered CDR3 bases are TGTGCCAGCAGTGTTCTGGGGGGGGCCAATCAGCCC.

Comment on this clone: The read terminates 3 residues before the CDR3 end, so the remaining end is supplied by the germline J gene. The chain employs TRBV7-3 and TRBJ2-3; TRBD2 aligns across 8 bases. CDR3 length equals 15 residues. CDR1 is SGHTA, CDR2 FQGTGA, per germline. CDR3 amino acids: CASSSAGGFQETQYF. CDR3 bases read: TGTGCCAGCAGCTCGGCGGGGGGTTTTCAAGAGACG. Complete variable domain (other parts from reference TRBV7-3 and TRBJ2-3): GAGVSQTPSNKVTEKGKYVELRCDPISGHTALYWYRQSLGQGPEFLIYFQGTGAADDSGLPNDRFFAVRPEGSVSTLKIQRTERGDSAVYLCASSSAGGFQETQYFGPGTRLTVL.

Regarding this clone: Read data end 3 residues before the CDR3 end; the end is taken from the germline J gene. The same CDR3 can be traced to other DNA sequences in this sample. The V gene is TRBV5-1, the J gene TRBJ2-2; no clear D. Trimming took off 4 bases at V and 5 bases at J, with 9 bases between the two ends. The CDR3 consists of 13 residues. CDR1 SGHRS and CDR2 YFSETQ come from the germline V gene. The CDR3 loop is CASSTTVTGELFF. The covered CDR3 bases are TGCGCCAGCAGCACCACGGTAACCGGGGAG.

With regard to this clone: Read coverage stops 3 residues before the CDR3 terminus; the germline J gene supplies the remainder. V is TRBV20-1 and J is TRBJ2-1; possible D gene TRBD2, 5 bases. Germline values: CDR1 DFQATT, CDR2 SNEGSKA (reference sequence). Trimming stripped 2 bases from V and 4 bases from J, with 24 bases between. The CDR3 covers 18 residues. The CDR3 sequence: CSARPTSLSARLYNEQFF. The sequenced CDR3 bases are TGCAGTGCTAGACCAACGTCTCTCAGCGCCAGACTATACAATGAG.

Remarks on this clone: The read is 3 residues too short to cover the CDR3 end, so that end is filled in from the germline J gene. The genes are TRBV20-1 and TRBJ1-1; D is perhaps TRBD1 (6 bases). In germline, CDR1 is DFQATT, CDR2 SNEGSKA (reference sequence). Trimming took 8 bases from V and 2 from J, leaving 9 bases between them. The CDR3 covers 11 residues. The sequenced part of the CDR3 DNA is TGCAGTTCGGACAGTAACACTGAA. Amino acid sequence: CSSDSNTE. The entire CDR3 protein is CSSDSNTEAFF.

Comment on this clone: Read coverage stops 3 residues before the CDR3 terminus; the germline J gene supplies the remainder. The V gene is TRBV20-1, the J gene TRBJ1-2; TRBD1 matches at 8 bases. V gave up 6 bases and J gave up 0 bases; unmatched junction bases: 6. This CDR3 has 14 residues. Germline V gives CDR1 DFQATT, CDR2 SNEGSKA (reference sequence). The sequenced CDR3 bases are TGCAGTGCCATCAGGGGACAGGCTAACTATGGC. This codes for CSAIRGQANYG. The CDR3, in full, reads CSAIRGQANYGYTF.

A note on this clone: The CDR3 extends 3 residues past the end of the read, so its final part is completed from the germline J gene. This chain joins TRBV7-9 and TRBJ2-3; no clear D. Trimming removed 6 bases from V and 0 bases from J, with 7 bases in between. This CDR3 contains 13 residues. Germline CDR1 and CDR2: SEHNR and FQNEAQ (reference sequence). The CDR3 bases that were read are TGTGCCAGCAGGCCTACTAGCACAGATACG. Translated, it gives CASRPTSTDT. The whole CDR3 protein reads CASRPTSTDTQYF.

Remarks on this clone: The read halts 3 residues ahead of the CDR3 end, with the missing end drawn from the germline J gene. J is TRBJ1-6 and V is TRBV5-6; 7 nucleotides align to TRBD1. CDR1 is SGHDT and CDR2 is YYEEEE in the germline V gene. CDR3 length: 14 amino acids. V lost 0 bases and J lost 7; bases outside the gene matches: 1. CDR3 bases read: TGTGCCAGCAGCTTGGGACAGGGAAATTCACCC. Its translation is CASSLGQGNSP. The full-length CDR3 reads as CASSLGQGNSPLHF.

A note on this clone: The read is 3 residues too short to cover the CDR3 end, so that end is filled in from the germline J gene. The chain is built from TRBV6-2 or TRBV6-3 and TRBJ2-7; D remains ambiguous. V was pared by 3 bases and J by 3 bases, with 9 bases between. The CDR3 length is 13 residues. Germline CDR1 and CDR2: MNHEY and SVGEGT. CDR3 in amino acids: CASSYGQFYEQYF. The covered CDR3 bases are TGTGCCAGCAGTTATGGTCAGTTCTACGAG.

Concerning this clone itself: The read falls 3 residues short of the CDR3 end, and the missing part is taken from the germline J gene. This chain joins TRBV2 and TRBJ1-1; 8 positions match TRBD1. The germline gives CDR1 SNHLY, CDR2 FYNNEI. There are 13 residues in the CDR3. V trimming: 6 bases; J trimming: 1 base; junction bases outside the gene matches: 1. CDR3 DNA (partial): TGTGCCAGCAGCGGACAGGGGAACACTGAA. Amino acids: CASSGQGNTE. The entire CDR3 protein reads CASSGQGNTEAFF.

Regarding this clone: The CDR3 end falls 3 residues outside the read, so it is completed with the germline J gene. V and J are TRBV5-1 and TRBJ1-2; 8 bases are shared with TRBD1. The germline gives CDR1 SGHRS, CDR2 YFSETQ. CDR3 length equals 14 residues. The CDR3 loop reads CASRNGQGGLSYTF. CDR3 DNA, as far as it was read: TGCGCCAGCAGAAACGGACAGGGTGGTTTAAGC.

Of note for this clone: With the read ending 3 residues before the CDR3 end, the germline J gene is used to fill in that end. The V and J genes are TRBV7-9 and TRBJ1-2; D not certain. Germline CDR1 SEHNR, CDR2 FQNEAQ (reference sequence). The CDR3 is 12 residues long. Partial CDR3 DNA: TGTGCCGGCAACGAGAGGGCGGGAGGC. It translates to CAGNERAGG. The full-length CDR3 reads as CAGNERAGGYTF.